This T cell receptor (beta chain) was captured in a study of blood T cells in healthy people across ages (dated by TCRdb to about 2015). For context, the study as a whole: In model experiments, template switching captured about one uniquely barcoded TCR beta cDNA molecule for every two T cells. Age-related changes in TCR beta repertoire diversity were measured in the study by deep sequencing normalized with unique cDNA molecular identifiers. The donors were divided into four age groups: young (average around 15 years), middle-aged (about 39), aged (around 67) and long-lived (82). To avoid experimental bias, donors of different ages were spread randomly across the sequencing lanes. Two additional independent replicas of 1 million unique cDNA reads from the same blood draw were analyzed for two donors (one aged 18 to 30 and one aged 80 or older).

What the work shows at the level of the full study, not this receptor alone: The long-lived group showed more naive CD4+ T cells, fewer expanded clones and increased TCR diversity than the aged group, suggesting age selection. Estimates of total diversity based on one million sequenced T cells were regarded as lower bounds and as underestimates. Because donor CMV infection status was unknown, age-related changes in expanded clonotypes were potentially confounded. Observed TCR beta diversity per million T cells fell roughly linearly with age, and a significant reduction was already apparent by age about 43. Conclusive comparison of naive and antigen-experienced compartments was prevented by the profiling of bulk unsorted PBMCs. There was a strong correlation between observed TCR beta diversity and the percentage of naive T cells measured by flow cytometry.

The donors were roughly 40 Caucasian individuals from Russia, aged roughly 6 to 90 years, who were systemically healthy. Ten milliliters of peripheral blood were drawn from each donor into EDTA-treated Vacutainer tubes. PBMCs were isolated by Ficoll-Paque density-gradient centrifugation, with at least 6 million obtained per sample. Trizol reagent was used to extract total RNA from PBMCs, with at least 5.5 micrograms per sample. The percentages of naive CD45RAhigh/CD27high T cells were determined by flow cytometry on a PBMC aliquot from every donor. For CDR1 and CDR2, the germline V gene lists MNHNS and SASEGT. From cysteine to phenylalanine, the CDR3 is 17 amino acids long. Only the CDR3 portion is preserved as DNA: 51 bases, with reading frame beginning at the first base. About this clonotype itself: The target of this receptor is not known. An end of the junction does not agree with germline; a read error may underlie this.

Library generation was performed with 5' RACE. Sequencing used an Illumina HiSeq 2500. A second roughly 6 to 11 cycle PCR used a sample-barcoded 5' primer and a J-beta primer mix. Each TCR beta cDNA molecule received a unique molecular identifier from a template-switch 5' adaptor carrying 12 random nucleotides. Each sample yielded at least 3 million CDR3-containing paired-end reads. First-strand cDNA synthesis was performed from all RNA using the Mint cDNA synthesis kit, with priming by a TRBC-specific oligonucleotide. All cDNA was treated with uracil-DNA glycosylase and then went through a first 18-cycle PCR with the universal primers M1SS and BC2_uni_R. From the authors' description of their analysis: For normalization, 1 million high-quality reads were randomly selected from each sample, with every read carrying a distinct molecular identifier. Reads sharing molecular identifiers were discarded rather than binned into consensus sequences. MiTCR, set to a Q25 quality threshold and the strictest error-elimination algorithm, was used for CDR3 identification, clonotype clustering and error correction. Lower-bound total TCR beta diversity was estimated with a nonparametric unseen species model using Euler transformation. TCRdb passed the public sequencing reads through fastp at Q25 and MiXCR, retaining productive beta sequences. Each record represents a unique CDR3 protein, reported with the most common genes and DNA among its rows. The V and J calls shown here were made by TCRdb, not taken from the authors' results. The sample yields about 1,400,000 distinct CDR3 sequences; approximately 60% were counted once. Of the sample, 6.5% to 8.5% falls within the top ten clones.

Specimen: blood. The clonotype was recovered from a man aged 18 to 29 in good health. The chain was built from TRBV6-1 and TRBJ1-2; the D gene is perhaps TRBD1, from 5 matching bases. The DNA sequence is TGTGCCAGCAAATCGGGGTCCCAAGACCCTGAGGGGTATGACTACACCTTC. The resulting protein is CASKSGSQDPEGYDYTF.